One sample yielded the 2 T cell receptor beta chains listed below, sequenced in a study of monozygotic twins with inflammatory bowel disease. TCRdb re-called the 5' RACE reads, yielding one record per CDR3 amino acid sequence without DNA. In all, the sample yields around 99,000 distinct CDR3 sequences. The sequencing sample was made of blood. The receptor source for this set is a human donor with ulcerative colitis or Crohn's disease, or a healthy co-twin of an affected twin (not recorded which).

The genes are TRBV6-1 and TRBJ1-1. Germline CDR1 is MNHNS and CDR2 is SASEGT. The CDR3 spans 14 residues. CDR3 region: CASSPLGGITEAFF.

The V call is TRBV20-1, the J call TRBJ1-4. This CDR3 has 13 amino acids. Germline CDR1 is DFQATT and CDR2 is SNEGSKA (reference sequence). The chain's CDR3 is CSARVHTNEKLFF.